Presented here are 12 T cell receptor beta chains from one specimen sequenced in a study of blood T cell repertoires in COVID-19. The assay was immunoSEQ multiplex PCR, and TCRdb's table has in-frame clones only and misses some. The sample holds about 220,000 clones, around 80% seen once. The specimen sequenced was peripheral blood. Receptors originate from a woman aged 55-69 years who had recovered from COVID-19.

V and J are TRBV30 and TRBJ2-1, with D unclear. Germline values: CDR1 GTSNPN, CDR2 SVGIG (reference sequence). The V gene lost 2 bases and the J gene lost 16 bases, with 12 bases spanning the gap. The CDR3 extends over 10 amino acids. CDR3 amino acids: CAWSIWAGFF. CDR3 nucleotides: TGTGCCTGGAGTATTTGGGCTGGTTTCTTC.

CDR3 sequence: CASSMDRARTEAFF. For the CDR3, the DNA is TGTGCCAGCAGTATGGACAGGGCAAGAACTGAAGCTTTCTTT. The chain combines TRBV6-5 with TRBJ1-1, with TRBD1 identical over 8 bases. The length of the CDR3 is 14 residues. Germline CDR1 reads MNHEY; CDR2 reads SVGAGI. J gave up 5 bases and V 5 bases, and 7 bases lay outside the gene matches.

Comments on this clone: The same CDR3 can be traced to other DNA sequences in this sample. V usage is TRBV7-2 and J usage is TRBJ2-7; tentatively, D is TRBD2 (5 bases). CDR3 length equals 12 residues. Trimming pared 5 bases from V and 3 bases from J, leaving 8 bases between. Germline V gives CDR1 SGHTA, CDR2 FQGNSA. The CDR3 sequence: CASSPGSYEQYF. The DNA for the CDR3 is TGTGCCAGCAGCCCGGGAAGCTACGAGCAGTACTTC. Complete variable domain (other parts from reference TRBV7-2 and TRBJ2-7): GAGVSQSPSNKVTEKGKDVELRCDPISGHTALYWYRQSLGQGLEFLIYFQGNSAPDKSGLPSDRFSAERTGGSVSTLTIQRTQQEDSAVYLCASSPGSYEQYFGPGTRLTVT.

The genes are TRBV6-5 and TRBJ2-3, with TRBD2 matching 11 bases. This CDR3 region has 15 residues. V shed 6 bases and J 2 bases; nucleotides not matched to a gene: 4. CDR1 is MNHEY, CDR2 SVGAGI, per germline. For the CDR3, the DNA is TGTGCCAGCAGGAGACTAGCGGGGACCACAGATACGCAGTATTTT. As protein: CASRRLAGTTDTQYF.

The genes are TRBV12-3 or TRBV12-4 and TRBJ1-2; TRBD1 is a possible D gene (5 bases). Trimming left V 7 bases short and J 4 bases short, with 7 bases between. The CDR3 has 11 residues. CDR3 DNA: TGTGCCAGCAAACAGGCCTATGGCTACACCTTC. Translating gives CASKQAYGYTF.

The chain uses TRBV27 and TRBJ2-7; 10 bases line up with TRBD1. V lost 6 bases to trimming and J lost 0 bases; unmatched junction nucleotides: 2. Germline V CDR1 and CDR2: MNHEY, SMNVEV (reference sequence). CDR3 length equals 14 residues. The CDR3 coding sequence is TGTGCCAGCAGCCGGACAGGGGGCTCCTACGAGCAGTACTTC. Protein product: CASSRTGGSYEQYF.

The CDR3 DNA is TGTGCCAGCAGCGACAGGGAACTCGTCTACACCTTC. Translation gives CASSDRELVYTF. This rearrangement joins TRBV3-1 (or the pseudogene TRBV3-2) to TRBJ1-2; TRBD1 agrees at 7 bases. Germline V gene sequence: CDR1 LGHDT, CDR2 YNNKEL (reference sequence). Germline trimming cut 5 bases from V and 10 bases from J; bases unmatched to any gene: 7. This CDR3 spans 12 amino acids.

This chain's CDR3 is CASSQNQQGAEKLFF. DNA of the CDR3: TGCGCCAGCAGCCAAAATCAACAGGGGGCTGAAAAACTGTTTTTT. The chain joins TRBV5-1 to TRBJ1-4, with 9 positions matching TRBD1. V was pared by 4 bases and J by 7 bases, with 8 bases of the junction left unmatched. The germline gives CDR1 SGHRS, CDR2 YFSETQ. CDR3 length: 15 residues. Full variable domain (outside the CDR3, taken from reference TRBV5-1 and TRBJ1-4): KAGVTQTPRYLIKTRGQQVTLSCSPISGHRSVSWYQQTPGQGLQFLFEYFSETQRNKGNFPGRFSGRQFSNSRSEMNVSTLELGDSALYLCASSQNQQGAEKLFFGSGTQLSVL.

V usage is TRBV6-6 and J usage is TRBJ1-4; 11 bases are a match to TRBD1. The CDR3 has 15 amino acids. The V and J ends lost 5 bases and 8 bases, in that order; junction bases with no gene match: 7. The germline CDR1 and CDR2 sequences are MNHNY and SVGAGI (reference sequence). The CDR3 DNA follows: TGTGCCAGCAGTAACCCCGGGACAGGGGGGGAAAAACTGTTTTTT. This encodes CASSNPGTGGEKLFF.

The V gene is TRBV12-3 or TRBV12-4, the J gene TRBJ1-6; D is perhaps TRBD1 (6 bases). V was pared by 1 base and J by 8 bases, with 6 bases between. This CDR3 region has 13 residues. The CDR3 sequence is CASSLDRDSPLHF. DNA for the CDR3: TGTGCCAGCAGTTTAGACAGGGATTCACCCCTCCACTTT.

The chain links TRBV18 to TRBJ2-1, with D possibly TRBD2 on 6 matching bases. Trimming shortened V by 0 bases and J by 11 bases, and 11 bases separated the two germline ends. The CDR3 spans 13 residues. Germline V gene sequence: CDR1 KGHSH, CDR2 LQKENI. The DNA of the CDR3 is TGTGCCAGCTCACCACCGGGCGCGGGGAAGCAGTTCTTC. It yields the protein CASSPPGAGKQFF.

The CDR3 sequence is CASSLSGGGYEQFF. CDR3 coding DNA: TGTGCCAGCAGTTTAAGCGGGGGTGGATATGAGCAGTTCTTC. The chain employs TRBV9 and TRBJ2-1; TRBD2 matches at 8 bases. V lost 5 bases, J lost 8 bases, and 9 bases stayed unmatched. This CDR3 region has 14 residues. Germline V gives CDR1 SGDLS, CDR2 YYNGEE.